A selection of T cell receptor beta chains follows, all from one sample in a study of cytomegalovirus exposure and HLA in healthy donors. Clones were sequenced by immunoSEQ multiplex PCR, and TCRdb holds only the in-frame ones, with some missing. This sample has some 150,000 clones, with roughly nine tenths found just once. Sequencing was done on a sample of PBMCs. The receptors here all came from a woman between 18 and 29 years old in good health and CMV-seropositive. CDR3s include the opening cysteine and the closing phenylalanine or tryptophan. A D gene is named only where the DNA matches it firmly. Clone sizes are given selectively: once, few, many, or a class where the clone is expanded.

NA,TRBV6-1,TRBJ2-1,TRBD2,TGTGCCAGCAGAATTAGCGGGAGGAACTACAATGAGCAGTTCTTC,CASRISGRNYNEQFF
NA,TRBV4-2,TRBJ1-1,NA,TGTGCCAGCAGCCAAGGGATCCGGGAGGTGAACACTGAAGCTTTCTTT,CASSQGIREVNTEAFF
NA,TRBV18,TRBJ2-7,TRBD1,TGTGCCAGCTCACCACACCAGGGGGCGGGTGAGCAGTACTTC,CASSPHQGAGEQYF
once,TRBV6-6,TRBJ1-2,NA,TGTGCCAGCGGGCGGGGAGGCTATGGCTACACCTTC,CASGRGGYGYTF
NA,TRBV19,TRBJ1-2,TRBD1,TGTGCCAGTAGGGTTGGGACAGGGGGGACATCCTATGGCTACACCTTC,CASRVGTGGTSYGYTF
few,TRBV28,TRBJ2-2,TRBD2,TGTGCCAGCAGGTCCGGGACTAGGTCTGACGGGGAGCTGTTTTTT,CASRSGTRSDGELFF
NA,TRBV7-8,TRBJ1-5,NA,TGTGCCAGCAGCTTAGCGCGGTTTAATCAGCCCCAGCATTTT,CASSLARFNQPQHF
NA,TRBV7-2,TRBJ1-5,TRBD1,TGTGCCAGCAGACAGGGGGGCAATCAGCCCCAGCATTTT,CASRQGGNQPQHF
few,TRBV29-1,TRBJ2-5,TRBD1,TGCAGCGTTGAAGAATGGGGACAGGACCAAGAGACCCAGTACTTC,CSVEEWGQDQETQYF
NA,TRBV13,TRBJ2-3,TRBD2,TGTGCCAGCAGCTCCTCAGGGACTAGCGGGAAAGATACGCAGTATTTT,CASSSSGTSGKDTQYF